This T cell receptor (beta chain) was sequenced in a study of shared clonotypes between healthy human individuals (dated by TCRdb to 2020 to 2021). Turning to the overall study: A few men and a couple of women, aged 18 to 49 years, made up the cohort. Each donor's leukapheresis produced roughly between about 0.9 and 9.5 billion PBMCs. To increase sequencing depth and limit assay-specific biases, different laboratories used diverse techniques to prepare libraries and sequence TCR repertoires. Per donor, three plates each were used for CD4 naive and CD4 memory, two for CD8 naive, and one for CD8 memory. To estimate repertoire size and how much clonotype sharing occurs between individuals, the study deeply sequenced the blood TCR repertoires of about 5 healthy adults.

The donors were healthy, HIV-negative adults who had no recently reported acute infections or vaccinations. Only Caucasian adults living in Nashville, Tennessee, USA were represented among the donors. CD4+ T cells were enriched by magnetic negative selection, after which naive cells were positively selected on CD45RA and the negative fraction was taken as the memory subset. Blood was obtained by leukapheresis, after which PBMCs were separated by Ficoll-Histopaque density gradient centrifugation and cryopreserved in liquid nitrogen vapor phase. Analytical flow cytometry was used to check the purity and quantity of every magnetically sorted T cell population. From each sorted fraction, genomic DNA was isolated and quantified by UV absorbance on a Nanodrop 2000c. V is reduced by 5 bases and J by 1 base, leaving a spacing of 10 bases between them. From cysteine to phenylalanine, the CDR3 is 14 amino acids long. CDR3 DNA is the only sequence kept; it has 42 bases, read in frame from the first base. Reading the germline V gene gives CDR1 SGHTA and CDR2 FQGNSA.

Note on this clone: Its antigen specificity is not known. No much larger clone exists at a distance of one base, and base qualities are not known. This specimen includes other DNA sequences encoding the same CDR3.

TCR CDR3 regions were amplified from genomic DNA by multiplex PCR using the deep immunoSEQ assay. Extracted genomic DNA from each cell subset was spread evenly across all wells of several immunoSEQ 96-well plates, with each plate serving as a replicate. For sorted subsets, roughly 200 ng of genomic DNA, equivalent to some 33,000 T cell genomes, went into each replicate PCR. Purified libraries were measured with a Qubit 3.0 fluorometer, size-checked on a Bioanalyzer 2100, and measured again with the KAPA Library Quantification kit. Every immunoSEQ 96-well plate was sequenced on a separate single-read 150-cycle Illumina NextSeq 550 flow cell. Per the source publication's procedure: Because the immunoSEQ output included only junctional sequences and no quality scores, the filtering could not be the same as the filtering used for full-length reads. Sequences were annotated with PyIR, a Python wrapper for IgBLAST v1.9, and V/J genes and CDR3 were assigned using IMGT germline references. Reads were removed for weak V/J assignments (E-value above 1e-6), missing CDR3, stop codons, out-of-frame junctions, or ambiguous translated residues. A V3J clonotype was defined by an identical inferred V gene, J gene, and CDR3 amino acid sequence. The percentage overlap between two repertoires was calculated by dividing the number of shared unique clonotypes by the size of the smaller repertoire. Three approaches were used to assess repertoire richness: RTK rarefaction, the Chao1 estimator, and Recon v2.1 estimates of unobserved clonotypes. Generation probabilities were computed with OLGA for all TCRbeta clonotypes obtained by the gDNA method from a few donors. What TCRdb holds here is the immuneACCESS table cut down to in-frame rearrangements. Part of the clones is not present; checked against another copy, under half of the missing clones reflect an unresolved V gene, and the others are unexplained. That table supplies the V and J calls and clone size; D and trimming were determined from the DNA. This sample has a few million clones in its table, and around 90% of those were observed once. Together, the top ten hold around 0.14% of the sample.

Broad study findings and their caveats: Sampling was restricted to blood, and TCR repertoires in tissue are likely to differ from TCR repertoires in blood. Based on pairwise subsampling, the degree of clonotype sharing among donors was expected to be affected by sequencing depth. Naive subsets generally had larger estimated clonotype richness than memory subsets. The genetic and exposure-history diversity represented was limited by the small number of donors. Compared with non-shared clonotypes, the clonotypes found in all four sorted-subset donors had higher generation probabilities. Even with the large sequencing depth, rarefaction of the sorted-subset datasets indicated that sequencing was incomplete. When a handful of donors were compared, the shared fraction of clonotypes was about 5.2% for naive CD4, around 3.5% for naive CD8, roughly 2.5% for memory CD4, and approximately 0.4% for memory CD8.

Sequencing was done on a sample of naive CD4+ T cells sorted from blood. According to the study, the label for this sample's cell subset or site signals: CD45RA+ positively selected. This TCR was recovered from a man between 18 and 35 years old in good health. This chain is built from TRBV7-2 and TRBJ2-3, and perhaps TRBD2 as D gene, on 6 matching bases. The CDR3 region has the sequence CASSPGTRTDTQYF. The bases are TGTGCCAGCAGCCCAGGGACTCGCACAGATACGCAGTATTTT.